This T cell receptor beta chain was recovered during a study of OX40 agonist ivuxolimab in advanced cancers. Study details: Anti-PD-1, anti-PD-L1 or anti-CTLA-4 therapy given earlier was allowed, and about 38% had some.

Assay used: immunoSEQ multiplex PCR; TCRdb lists only in-frame clones, some missing. The repertoire holds roughly 56,000 clones, with approximately 85% as singletons. The CDR3 totals 13 residues. Trimming pared 0 bases from V and 6 bases from J, leaving 9 bases between. From germline, CDR1 is MNHEY and CDR2 SVGAGI. This clone was seen more than once but under ten times. The chain has TRBV6-5 and TRBJ2-7; D is perhaps TRBD1 or TRBD2 (5 bases each). The TCR was taken from an adult with an advanced solid tumor such as melanoma, head and neck, liver or kidney cancer. The starting material was CD4+ or CD8+ T cells sorted from blood, obtained in a trial of the OX40 agonist ivuxolimab. In DNA, the CDR3 is TGTGCCAGCAGTTACTCAGGGGAGAGCGAGCAGTACTTC. Its translation: CASSYSGESEQYF.